The clone carrying this TCR beta chain is a singleton in its sample. The junction had 8 bases not matched to a gene; V was cut back by 4 bases and J by 2 bases. Germline V lookup: CDR1 MDHEN, CDR2 SYDVKM. The CDR3 contains 18 residues. This sample stems from a study of graft-versus-host responses after intestinal transplantation. Here immunoSEQ multiplex PCR was the method, and the copy in TCRdb shows in-frame clones only, minus some. Of approximately 100,000 clones in the sample, about 82% were seen once. Sequencing was performed on PBMCs, taken 255 days after intestinal transplant. The V call is TRBV28, the J call TRBJ2-3; 14 bases are a match to TRBD2. The TCR sequence derives from a human patient who received an intestinal transplant, so some T cells may come from the graft donor. The DNA of the CDR3 is TGTGCCAGCAGTTCCCCCCTGGGACTAGCGGGGGACACAGATACGCAGTATTTT. As protein: CASSSPLGLAGDTDTQYF.